This T cell receptor (beta chain) was sequenced during a study of Ad26.COV2.S vaccination and SARS-CoV-2 variants. Trimming took off 4 bases at V and 3 bases at J, with 12 bases between the two ends. The CDR3 covers 15 residues. Germline V lookup: CDR1 ENHRY, CDR2 SYGVKD. TCRdb keeps only in-frame clones here, not all; method: immunoSEQ multiplex PCR. This sample has hundreds of thousands of clones, with roughly 84% found just once. Treatment here: some 20 received Ad26.COV2.S at low or high dose, single or two shots; roughly five received placebo; per-sample allocation not given. Sampling took place 63 days after the first vaccine or placebo injection.

This clonotype was sampled from a person between 18 and 60 years old who received the Ad26.COV2.S COVID-19 vaccine or a placebo. The chain joins TRBV10-3 to TRBJ1-4; D might be TRBD1 (5 bases). Sequenced here: peripheral blood, sampled in a trial of Ad26.COV2.S vaccine versus placebo. CDR3 DNA sequence: TGTGCCATCAGTGTCGGGGGGACGGCTAATGAAAAACTGTTTTTT. Translated, it gives CAISVGGTANEKLFF.